A selection of T cell receptor beta chains follows, all from one sample in a study of T cell repertoires in cytomegalovirus infection. Each CDR3 protein gets one entry after TCRdb re-called the reads with MiXCR. The sample shows 250,000 to 300,000 distinct CDR3 sequences, under 30% of them seen only once. The sequencing input was PBMCs. The receptors come from a human donor in good health (CMV status not recorded). Some clones in this sample may be carry-over from other donors' samples. Each CDR3 is given with its conserved first and last residue. D genes are given only for firm matches. Expanded clones are given a class, and other clones once, few, many or no size at all.

abundance	v_gene	j_gene	d_gene	CDR3aa	CDR3nt
few	TRBV20-1	TRBJ1-4	TRBD1	CSARDPTGRQGSNEKLFF	TGCAGTGCTAGAGATCCAACCGGGCGACAGGGATCAAATGAAAAACTGTTTTTT
many	TRBV11-2	TRBJ2-7	TRBD1	CASSLRSGGGMYEQYF	TGTGCCAGCAGCTTACGATCAGGGGGCGGAATGTACGAGCAGTACTTC
NA	TRBV5-1	TRBJ1-4	NA	CASSLEGGSDEKLFF	TGCGCCAGCAGCTTGGAGGGGGGATCGGATGAAAAACTGTTTTTT
NA	TRBV7-2	TRBJ2-7	NA	CASSSRLLGYEQYF	TGTGCCAGCAGCTCCCGCCTACTGGGGTACGAGCAGTACTTC
few	TRBV11-3	TRBJ1-6	TRBD1	CASSLAGSGGSPLHF	TGTGCCAGCAGCTTAGCAGGGTCAGGGGGTTCACCCCTCCACTTT
NA	TRBV28	TRBJ2-3	TRBD2	CASSSPRLAIDTQYF	TGTGCCAGCAGTTCACCCAGACTAGCTATCGATACGCAGTATTTT
medium-sized	TRBV7-2	TRBJ1-4	TRBD1	CASSLGTEGKLFF	TGTGCCAGCAGCCTGGGGACAGAGGGAAAACTGTTTTTT
NA	TRBV29-1	TRBJ2-3	NA	CSVEELYTQYF	TGCAGCGTGGAGGAGCTCTATACGCAGTATTTT
many	TRBV6-1	TRBJ1-5	TRBD1	CASSPDRAGNQPQHF	TGTGCCAGCAGTCCGGACAGGGCGGGCAATCAGCCCCAGCATTTT
many	TRBV7-2	TRBJ2-7	NA	CASSLRTSIYEQYF	TGTGCCAGCAGCTTACGGACAAGCATCTACGAGCAGTACTTC
few	TRBV5-4	TRBJ1-3	NA	CASSLETVGNTIYF	TGTGCCAGCAGCTTGGAGACCGTCGGAAACACCATATATTTT
once	TRBV29-1	TRBJ1-2	NA	CSVEEVNYGYTF	TGCAGCGTTGAAGAAGTCAACTATGGCTACACCTTC
many	TRBV7-2	TRBJ2-5	NA	CASSLAGDPQETQYF	TGTGCCAGCAGCTTAGCCGGGGACCCTCAAGAGACCCAGTACTTC
NA	TRBV5-4	TRBJ2-3	TRBD2	CASSFGTSPDTQYF	TGTGCCAGCAGCTTCGGGACTAGTCCAGATACGCAGTATTTT
many	TRBV7-4	TRBJ1-2	NA	CASSLGADYGYTF	TGTGCCAGCAGTCTTGGGGCAGACTATGGCTACACCTTC
many	TRBV7-2	TRBJ2-1	NA	CASSPRVATGIYNEQFF	TGTGCCAGCAGCCCCCGGGTAGCGACTGGGATCTACAATGAGCAGTTCTTC
NA	TRBV29-1	TRBJ2-1	NA	CSVEEDSFRNEQFF	TGCAGCGTTGAAGAGGACAGTTTTAGGAATGAGCAGTTCTTC
NA	TRBV29-1	TRBJ2-7	TRBD1	CSAGQGVGEQYF	TGCAGCGCTGGACAGGGTGTTGGGGAGCAGTACTTC
many	TRBV10-3	TRBJ1-5	NA	CAISESQGPGDTKPQHF	TGTGCCATCAGTGAGTCCCAGGGGCCCGGGGACACCAAGCCCCAGCATTTT
many	TRBV7-2	TRBJ2-3	NA	CASSIGPGTDTQYF	TGTGCCAGCAGCATTGGACCCGGCACAGATACGCAGTATTTT
NA	TRBV28	TRBJ2-5	NA	CASRGIRETQYF	TGTGCCAGCCGGGGTATTAGAGAGACCCAGTACTTC
NA	TRBV5-5	TRBJ2-5	NA	CASSLEWGETQYF	TGTGCCAGCAGCTTGGAATGGGGAGAGACCCAGTACTTC
NA	TRBV20-1	TRBJ2-4	NA	CSARVNEGSIQYF	TGCAGTGCTAGAGTTAATGAGGGTTCCATTCAGTACTTC
many	TRBV11-2	TRBJ2-4	NA	CASSLLHGENIQYF	TGTGCCAGCAGCTTACTACACGGCGAAAACATTCAGTACTTC
many	TRBV11-2	TRBJ2-1	NA	CASSREGGYYNEQFF	TGTGCCAGCAGCAGAGAGGGGGGCTATTACAATGAGCAGTTCTTC
many	TRBV7-2	TRBJ1-3	NA	CASSFQGNTIYF	TGTGCCAGCAGCTTCCAGGGAAACACCATATATTTT
many	TRBV7-2	TRBJ1-6	NA	CASSGDRWGSPLHF	TGTGCCAGCAGCGGCGACAGGTGGGGTTCACCCCTCCACTTT
few	TRBV2	TRBJ2-1	TRBD2	CASSVSGRNGEQFF	TGTGCCAGCAGTGTGAGCGGGAGAAACGGTGAGCAGTTCTTC
NA	TRBV18	TRBJ2-7	NA	CASSPDLSVEQYF	TGTGCCAGCTCACCCGATCTTAGCGTCGAGCAGTACTTC
few	TRBV28	TRBJ1-2	TRBD1	CASRVGGGNGYTF	TGTGCCAGCAGGGTAGGGGGCGGAAATGGCTACACCTTC
many	TRBV4-1	TRBJ1-6	NA	CASSQDSFGNSPLHF	TGCGCCAGCAGCCAAGATTCCTTTGGGAATTCACCCCTCCACTTT
NA	TRBV29-1	TRBJ2-3	TRBD2	CSAFAGGPTDTQYF	TGCAGCGCTTTCGCGGGGGGACCCACAGATACGCAGTATTTT
few	TRBV7-2	TRBJ2-1	NA	CASSLASGGSYNEQFF	TGTGCCAGCAGCTTAGCGTCAGGGGGGTCCTACAATGAGCAGTTCTTC
NA	TRBV20-1	TRBJ2-5	NA	CSARDARRQETQYF	TGCAGTGCTAGAGATGCACGACGGCAAGAGACCCAGTACTTC
many	TRBV7-8	TRBJ2-7	NA	CASSLRRVGSSEQYF	TGTGCCAGCAGCTTACGCAGGGTGGGTTCGAGCGAGCAGTACTTC
NA	TRBV7-8	TRBJ1-2	NA	CASSLAPDRLGYGYTF	TGTGCCAGCAGCTTAGCCCCTGACAGGCTCGGCTATGGCTACACCTTC
once	TRBV18	TRBJ2-1	NA	CASSPKAGQGYNEQFF	TGTGCCAGCTCACCAAAAGCTGGGCAGGGGTACAATGAGCAGTTCTTC
few	TRBV19	TRBJ1-5	NA	CASSRLPGGGNQPQHF	TGTGCCAGCTCGAGACTCCCTGGGGGTGGCAATCAGCCCCAGCATTTT
many	TRBV7-8	TRBJ1-5	TRBD1	CASSLEARTGGLFPYHSNQPQHF	TGTGCCAGCAGCTTAGAGGCCCGGACAGGGGGCCTTTTCCCCTATCATAGCAATCAGCCCCAGCATTTT
NA	TRBV12-3/TRBV12-4	TRBJ1-5	NA	CASSSIKSNQPQHF	TGTGCCAGCAGCTCCATAAAAAGCAATCAGCCCCAGCATTTT
NA	TRBV28	TRBJ1-1	TRBD1	CASSLEGQGLNEAFF	TGTGCCAGCAGTTTAGAGGGACAGGGATTAAATGAAGCTTTCTTT
few	TRBV28	TRBJ2-5	NA	CASSLLLGLEETQYF	TGTGCCAGCAGTTTATTACTTGGCCTAGAAGAGACCCAGTACTTC
NA	TRBV12-3/TRBV12-4	TRBJ1-6	NA	CASRHQAVYNSPLHF	TGTGCCAGCAGACACCAAGCGGTCTATAATTCACCCCTCCACTTT